The subject of this entry is one T cell receptor beta chain. Its antigen is not identified. The CDR3 runs to 15 residues. CDR1 is MNHNS, CDR2 SASEGT, per germline. This sample was included in a study of monozygotic twins with inflammatory bowel disease. Findings and limits, study-wide: Compared with healthy co-twins, IBD patients showed reduced TCRbeta repertoire diversity by inverse Simpson.

Approximately 3.5 ug of total RNA went into each TCR library. TCRdb reanalyzed the 5' RACE reads, giving one entry per CDR3 protein sequence and no DNA. The sample has 140,000 to 150,000 distinct CDR3 sequences; the top ten hold 1% to 1.5%. This clonotype was obtained from a human donor with ulcerative colitis or Crohn's disease, or a healthy co-twin of an affected twin (not recorded which). The sample was blood. V is TRBV6-1 and J is TRBJ2-7; with no DNA, the TCRdb D assignment of TRBD1 cannot be verified. The CDR3 is CASSAAGTGTYEQYF.